This passage covers 5 T cell receptor beta chains from one sample sequenced in a study of T-cell memory formation after mild COVID-19. TCRdb passed the 5' RACE reads through MiXCR, listing each CDR3 protein once. The data hold approximately 440,000 distinct CDR3 sequences, with 20% observed a single time. Sequenced material: PBMCs or a T cell subset sorted from them (not recorded which). These receptor sequences come from an adult woman who had mild COVID-19 (a few samples of this study predate the infection). Cell type and time point are not known.

The CDR3 DNA is TGTGCCAGCAGCCCTAGTGGGGGCGCCTATTCACCCCTCCACTTT. Encoded protein: CASSPSGGAYSPLHF. The chain has TRBV7-2 and TRBJ1-6, with D perhaps matching TRBD1 (6 bases). V lost 5 bases to trimming and J lost 8 bases, with 16 bases between them. Germline V gene sequence: CDR1 SGHTA, CDR2 FQGNSA. The CDR3 has 15 residues.

The chain is built from TRBV24-1 and TRBJ2-7, with a possible D match to TRBD2 (6 bases). There are 14 residues in the CDR3. V lost 3 bases and J lost 1, with 9 bases in between. CDR1 KGHDR and CDR2 SFDVKD come from the germline V gene. This chain's CDR3 is CATSDPGTSYEQYF. The CDR3 region has the DNA TGTGCCACCAGTGATCCCGGGACTTCCTACGAGCAGTACTTC.

The rearrangement links TRBV4-1 to TRBJ1-5, with D possibly TRBD1 on 5 matching bases. Germline-derived CDR1 and CDR2 are MGHRA and YSYEKL. The CDR3 runs to 16 residues. The V gene lost 1 base and the J gene lost 5 bases, with 15 bases spanning the gap. The CDR3 nucleotides read TGCGCCAGCAGCCAAGTAACCGGGACCCGCTATCAGCCCCAGCATTTT. The encoded protein is CASSQVTGTRYQPQHF.

The chain has TRBV11-3 and TRBJ2-5, with a weak D call TRBD2 (6 bases). CDR3 length: 14 amino acids. Per the germline V gene, CDR1 is SGHNT and CDR2 is YENEEA. Trimming took off 1 base at V and 5 bases at J, with 11 bases between the two ends. The CDR3 DNA reads as TGTGCCAGCAGCTTAGGGCTAGCGCGGGAGACCCAGTACTTC. Amino acid sequence: CASSLGLARETQYF.

This clonotype has a handful of counts. V is TRBV12-3 or TRBV12-4 and J is TRBJ2-3; D call uncertain. Trimming removed 6 bases at V and 0 bases at J, with 19 bases between. This CDR3 region has 17 residues. Here the CDR3 reads CASSTPKGVSSTDTQYF. The CDR3 nucleotides are TGTGCCAGCAGCACCCCAAAGGGCGTATCTAGCACAGATACGCAGTATTTT.